This T cell receptor beta chain derives from a study of control samples from healthy donors and cancer patients. Clones were read by immunoSEQ multiplex PCR, and TCRdb kept only the in-frame ones, dropping some. Here the sample spans roughly 220,000 clones, around 94% being singletons. V was pared by 0 bases and J by 7 bases, with 5 bases between. Germline V gene data show CDR1 as SGHKS and CDR2 as YYEKEE (reference sequence). This CDR3 has 12 amino acids. V usage is TRBV5-5 and J usage is TRBJ2-1; no clear D. The sample consisted of blood. The clonotype originates from a man in his fifties in good health. The CDR3 DNA sequence: TGTGCCAGCAGCTTGGCCCTGAATGAGCAGTTCTTC. Amino acid sequence: CASSLALNEQFF.